One sample yielded the 15 T cell receptor beta chains listed below, sequenced in a study of regulatory T cells in long-lasting Graves disease. Through Arm-PCR of CDR3 regions and iRepertoire HTBI primers, TCR beta libraries were built. Using its own MiXCR run on the multiplex PCR reads, TCRdb lists one record per CDR3 protein. The table has 350,000 to 400,000 distinct CDR3 sequences, 15% seen once; the top ten hold 22%. Time point noted: newly diagnosed GD, antithyroid drugs for less than 3 months. From RNA extracted from PBMCs, the TCR library was made. The sequencing here drew on peripheral blood mononuclear cells (PBMCs), taken at new diagnosis, from a patient treated with antithyroid drugs. The receptor set was obtained from a female donor with Graves disease.

This clonotype was counted ten times or more. CDR3 DNA sequence: TGCAGTGCTAGGTCGGGACTAGCGGCCTACGAGCAGTACTTC. Translating it yields CSARSGLAAYEQYF. The chain links TRBV20-1 to TRBJ2-7; the match to TRBD2 covers 11 bases. V was clipped by 3 bases and J by 2 bases; unmatched bases: 3. The CDR3 length is 14 residues. Per the germline V gene, CDR1 is DFQATT and CDR2 is SNEGSKA (reference sequence).

This clonotype has ten or more counts. The chain employs TRBV7-7 and TRBJ2-7; 7 positions match TRBD1. The CDR3 extends over 13 amino acids. The V gene end was trimmed by 2 bases and the J gene end by 5 bases; junction bases not matched to a gene: 3. Germline values: CDR1 SSHAT, CDR2 FNYEAQ (reference sequence). The CDR3 reads CASSLRQGHEQYF. CDR3 in DNA: TGTGCCAGCAGCTTAAGACAGGGCCACGAGCAGTACTTC.

CDR3 protein: CASSLISGGNNEQFF. As DNA, the CDR3 is TGTGCCAGCAGCTTGATTAGCGGGGGAAACAATGAGCAGTTCTTC. This chain uses TRBV7-2 with TRBJ2-1; 9 bases map to TRBD2. This CDR3 spans 15 amino acids. The junction had 5 bases not matched to a gene; V was cut back by 3 bases and J by 5 bases. Germline V gene sequence: CDR1 SGHTA, CDR2 FQGNSA.

The sample holds many counts of this clonotype. This chain uses TRBV28 with TRBJ1-3; perhaps TRBD1 as D (5 bases). The CDR3 is made up of 14 amino acids. Germline V CDR1 and CDR2: MDHEN, SYDVKM. Trimming removed 7 bases from V and 0 bases from J, with 10 bases in between. The CDR3 reads CASKTGLSGNTIYF. CDR3 nucleotide sequence: TGTGCCAGCAAAACAGGCCTCTCTGGAAACACCATATATTTT.

The genes are TRBV4-1 and TRBJ2-4; D uncertain. This CDR3 has 16 residues. CDR1 is MGHRA and CDR2 is YSYEKL in the germline V gene. V lost 5 bases and J 7 bases, leaving 21 bases between the germline ends. The CDR3 nucleotides read TGCGCCAGCAGCACAATAACAACGCCGAGGTCCAACATTCAGTACTTC. Translated, it gives CASSTITTPRSNIQYF.

The sample holds many counts of this clonotype. This chain links TRBV28 with TRBJ2-7; D unclear. The CDR3 spans 14 residues. Germline V gene sequence: CDR1 MDHEN, CDR2 SYDVKM. Trimming took 7 bases from V and 2 from J, leaving 15 bases between them. The CDR3 loop reads CASTSGGKTYEQYF. In DNA form, the CDR3 reads TGTGCCAGCACCTCAGGCGGAAAAACCTACGAGCAGTACTTC.

This chain connects TRBV20-1 to TRBJ1-2; D gene ambiguous. V lost 1 base and J lost 8, with 11 bases in between. The CDR3 spans 12 residues. Germline V gene data show CDR1 as DFQATT and CDR2 as SNEGSKA (reference sequence). The CDR3 is CSARAGIWGYTF. The CDR3 region has the DNA TGCAGTGCTAGAGCGGGAATTTGGGGCTACACCTTC.

This clonotype was counted many times. The chain employs TRBV6-1 and TRBJ2-7, with 7 bases that match TRBD1. V was clipped by 10 bases and J by 4 bases; unmatched bases: 13. CDR3 length equals 14 residues. Germline CDR1 and CDR2: MNHNS and SASEGT. The CDR3 DNA reads TGTGCCACGAGGGACAGATTAACGACTTACGAGCAGTACTTC. This encodes CATRDRLTTYEQYF.

This clonotype appeared a few times. The CDR3 does not end in the conserved phenylalanine or tryptophan, so this is likely a read error. The rearrangement joins TRBV11-2 to TRBJ2-6; 7 bases are a match to TRBD1. CDR1 is SGHAT and CDR2 is FQNNGV in the germline V gene. V was pared by 1 base and J by 2 bases, with 8 bases of the junction left unmatched. The CDR3 has 18 amino acids. Here the CDR3 reads CASSLVRGLLTGANVLTL. The CDR3 region has the DNA TGTGCCAGCAGCTTAGTAAGGGGGCTCTTGACTGGGGCCAACGTCCTGACTCTC.

This clonotype was recorded a few times. The chain is built from TRBV4-1 and TRBJ2-3, with D perhaps matching TRBD1 or TRBD2 (5 bases each). Trimming removed 0 bases from V and 4 bases from J, with 8 bases in between. Per germline, CDR1 MGHRA and CDR2 YSYEKL. The CDR3 has 14 residues. CDR3 amino acids: CASSQDQGADTQYF. The CDR3 nucleotides are TGCGCCAGCAGCCAAGATCAGGGAGCAGATACGCAGTATTTT.

This clonotype was observed at least ten times. V usage is TRBV13 and J usage is TRBJ2-7; either TRBD1 or TRBD2 may supply D (5 bases each). Germline loops: CDR1 PRHDT, CDR2 FYEKMQ (reference sequence). The CDR3 spans 15 residues. The V gene lost 6 bases and the J gene lost 2 bases, with 17 bases spanning the gap. This chain's CDR3 is CASRGRGNRAYEQYF. DNA for the CDR3: TGTGCCAGCAGGGGCCGGGGCAACAGAGCCTACGAGCAGTACTTC.

As regards this clonotype: A read error is the likely source, as a far larger clone sits one nucleotide away. The chain combines TRBV7-9 with TRBJ1-5, with 11 bases aligning to TRBD1. Germline CDR1 and CDR2: SEHNR and FQNEAQ (reference sequence). There are 16 residues in the CDR3. After removal of 1 base from V and 1 base from J, the junction contained 0 bases not matched to a gene. The DNA of the CDR3 is TGTGCCAGCAGCTTAGGGACAGGGGGCAGCAATCAGCCCCAGCATTTT. Its translation: CASSLGTGGSNQPQHF.

This clonotype occurred many times. The chain uses TRBV20-1 and TRBJ2-7, with TRBD1 identical over 9 bases. CDR3 length: 13 amino acids. Germline V gene sequence: CDR1 DFQATT, CDR2 SNEGSKA (reference sequence). Germline trimming cut 5 bases from V and 5 bases from J; bases unmatched to any gene: 7. For the CDR3, the DNA is TGCAGTGCTGAAGGACAGGGGAGACACGAGCAGTACTTC. It codes for CSAEGQGRHEQYF.

This clonotype has at least ten counts. The chain joins TRBV27 to TRBJ1-1; 7 bases map to TRBD1. There are 16 residues in the CDR3. Germline V gene sequence: CDR1 MNHEY, CDR2 SMNVEV (reference sequence). The trim removed 6 bases at V and 4 bases at J, leaving 14 bases unmatched. In DNA form, the CDR3 reads TGTGCCAGCAGGACGTATGCCCAGGGGGTAGGCACTGAAGCTTTCTTT. It is translated as CASRTYAQGVGTEAFF.

This clonotype was seen repeatedly, ten times or more. The rearrangement joins TRBV5-6 to TRBJ1-3; no reliable D call. V was trimmed by 4 bases and J by 0 bases, leaving 14 bases between them. CDR3 size: 16 residues. The germline gives CDR1 SGHDT, CDR2 YYEEEE. The DNA of the CDR3 is TGTGCCAGCAGCGCACGACGGGTGGACTCTGGAAACACCATATATTTT. Translating it yields CASSARRVDSGNTIYF.